These 8 T cell receptor beta chains came from one sample sequenced in a study of early T cells in non-severe SARS-CoV-2 infection. Via MiXCR, TCRdb re-called the 5' RACE reads, giving one row per CDR3 protein. The repertoire has roughly 69,000 distinct CDR3 sequences, roughly 9.4% of them found once; the top ten carry under 6.5%. Sequenced: whole blood. Receptor source: an adult who was a healthcare worker with PCR-confirmed SARS-CoV-2 infection or an uninfected control (not recorded which).

This clonotype was counted many times. The CDR3 sequence: CASSSSTDTQYF. The DNA for the CDR3 is TGTGCCAGCAGCTCTAGCACAGATACGCAGTATTTT. The chain combines TRBV11-3 with TRBJ2-3, with D unclear. The CDR3 runs 12 residues. V lost 4 bases and J 0 bases, leaving 2 bases between the germline ends. CDR1 is SGHNT, CDR2 YENEEA, per germline.

This clonotype was seen many times. The rearrangement links TRBV7-9 to TRBJ2-3; 13 positions agree with TRBD2. Trimming at V came to 5 bases and at J to 4 bases, leaving 6 bases not matched to a gene. The CDR3 spans 16 residues. Germline-derived CDR1 and CDR2 are SEHNR and FQNEAQ (reference sequence). The CDR3 nucleotides read TGTGCCAGCAGCCCTGGGACTAGCGGGATCCCAGATACGCAGTATTTT. It is translated as CASSPGTSGIPDTQYF.

This rearrangement joins TRBV3-1 to TRBJ1-6, with D possibly matching TRBD1 (5 bases). The V end was cut by 0 bases, the J end by 11 bases, with 14 bases between. CDR3 length equals 15 residues. The germline CDR1 and CDR2 sequences are LGHDT and YNNKEL (reference sequence). CDR3 amino acids: CASSQESSGRPPLHF. In DNA, the CDR3 is TGTGCCAGCAGCCAAGAGTCTTCGGGACGTCCACCCCTCCACTTT.

Ten or more counts support this clonotype. The rearrangement links TRBV20-1 to TRBJ2-7; D could derive from TRBD1 or TRBD2 (5 bases each). Trimming left V 0 bases short and J 5 bases short, with 14 bases between. The germline V gene encodes CDR1 DFQATT and CDR2 SNEGSKA (reference sequence). CDR3 size: 14 residues. CDR3 in DNA: TGCAGTGCTAGAGACCCGGGACCAGCCAACGAGCAGTACTTC. Amino acids: CSARDPGPANEQYF.

This clonotype was seen at least ten times. This chain joins TRBV12-3 or TRBV12-4 and TRBJ2-3; 9 bases fit TRBD1. Losses at the gene ends were 6 bases for V and 6 bases for J; bases not matched to a gene: 10. The CDR3 has 15 residues. In DNA, the CDR3 is TGTGCCAGCAGCCCCGGGACAGGGTTTCGGGATACGCAGTATTTT. Amino acids: CASSPGTGFRDTQYF.

The chain joins TRBV29-1 to TRBJ2-3; a possible D gene is TRBD2 (6 bases). This CDR3 has 14 amino acids. Per the germline V gene, CDR1 is SQVTM and CDR2 is ANQGSEA. V gave up 4 bases and J gave up 4 bases, with 15 bases separating them. The CDR3 here is CSVASGPSSDTQYF. The CDR3 nucleotides read TGCAGCGTTGCGAGCGGGCCTAGCTCAGATACGCAGTATTTT.

The V gene is TRBV14, the J gene TRBJ2-1, with a tentative D call TRBD1 (6 bases). V dropped 5 bases and J dropped 3 bases, with 11 bases sitting between them. Germline CDR1 is SGHDN and CDR2 is FVKESK. The CDR3 length is 14 residues. The CDR3 bases are TGTGCCAGCAGCTTCCGGGACATCTACAATGAGCAGTTCTTC. It specifies CASSFRDIYNEQFF.

This chain joins TRBV29-1 and TRBJ1-1; D is uncertain. The CDR3 runs to 13 residues. V shed 3 bases and J shed 5 bases, with 13 bases lying between them. Germline loops: CDR1 SQVTM, CDR2 ANQGSEA. DNA for the CDR3: TGCAGCGTTGAGGGTGGCAAGGAGACTGAAGCTTTCTTT. Translation: CSVEGGKETEAFF.